The 27 T cell receptor beta chains below all came from one sample that was sequenced in a study of cytomegalovirus exposure and HLA in healthy donors (dated by TCRdb to 2016 to 2017). The library was prepared using the immunoSEQ multiplex PCR assay. Not all clones reach the TCRdb copy of this immuneACCESS table, which keeps in-frame sequences only. Checked studies attribute under half of the gap to unresolved V genes and leave the rest unexplained. In this sample the table shows 190,000 or so clones, about 86% of which occur a single time. Together, the top ten hold about 2.8% of the sample. Sequencing was done on a sample of PBMCs. The receptor source for this set is a woman aged 18-30 years in good health and CMV-seropositive.

CDR3 region: CASSNLQGAKSGELFF. Written as DNA, the CDR3 is TGTGCCAGCAGCAACCTACAGGGGGCGAAATCCGGGGAGCTGTTTTTT. The chain employs TRBV11-2 and TRBJ2-2, with TRBD1 matching over 9 bases. CDR1 SGHAT and CDR2 FQNNGV come from the germline V gene. The CDR3 has 16 amino acids. The junction had 10 bases not matched to a gene; V was cut back by 5 bases and J by 6 bases.

This chain joins TRBV5-4 and TRBJ1-1; 11 positions match TRBD1. V trimming: 0 bases; J trimming: 0 bases; junction bases outside the gene matches: 7. Germline CDR1 is SGHNT and CDR2 is YYREEE (reference sequence). This CDR3 has 18 residues. For the CDR3, the DNA is TGTGCCAGCAGCTTGGCCTGGACAGGGGGCCCCTTGAACACTGAAGCTTTCTTT. Translating gives CASSLAWTGGPLNTEAFF.

This rearrangement joins TRBV6-5 to TRBJ2-3, with 7 bases aligning to TRBD2. V lost 2 bases and J lost 13; bases outside the gene matches: 6. Germline CDR1 and CDR2: MNHEY and SVGAGI. The CDR3 has 12 residues. The CDR3 reads CASSYGVGGEYF. The CDR3 nucleotides read TGTGCCAGCAGTTACGGGGTTGGGGGGGAGTATTTT.

The chain uses TRBV7-2 and TRBJ2-2; D is undetermined. V lost 3 bases, J lost 1 base, and 3 bases lay in between. This CDR3 is built from 13 residues. Germline lookup yields CDR1 SGHTA and CDR2 FQGNSA. CDR3 DNA: TGTGCCAGCAGCTTTCGGAACACCGGGGAGCTGTTTTTT. The encoded protein is CASSFRNTGELFF.

The gene calls are TRBV5-1 and TRBJ2-5; 8 nucleotides line up with TRBD1. CDR1 SGHRS and CDR2 YFSETQ come from the germline V gene. V was clipped by 7 bases and J by 4 bases; unmatched bases: 9. The CDR3 length is 14 residues. The CDR3 loop reads CASQGQGARETQYF. The CDR3 nucleotides are TGCGCCAGCCAAGGACAGGGAGCTCGAGAGACCCAGTACTTC.

V is TRBV7-6 and J is TRBJ1-4; 7 bases map to TRBD1. This CDR3 region has 15 residues. The trim removed 4 bases at V and 0 bases at J, leaving 2 bases unmatched. The germline V gene has CDR1 SGHVS and CDR2 FNYEAQ. The CDR3 region is CASSYQGATNEKLFF. In DNA form, the CDR3 reads TGTGCCAGCAGCTACCAGGGGGCAACTAATGAAAAACTGTTTTTT.

V is TRBV5-1 and J is TRBJ2-5; 12 bases fit TRBD1. The ends lost 2 bases at V and 5 bases at J; junction bases unmatched: 10. Looked up from germline, CDR1 is SGHRS and CDR2 is YFSETQ. This CDR3 region has 17 residues. This CDR3 reads CASSLHPGQGAEETQYF. The CDR3 nucleotides are TGCGCCAGCAGCTTACACCCGGGACAGGGGGCCGAGGAGACCCAGTACTTC. The full variable domain, its missing parts supplied by reference TRBV5-1 and TRBJ2-5, is KAGVTQTPRYLIKTRGQQVTLSCSPISGHRSVSWYQQTPGQGLQFLFEYFSETQRNKGNFPGRFSGRQFSNSRSEMNVSTLELGDSALYLCASSLHPGQGAEETQYFGPGTRLLVL.

The V and J genes are TRBV11-2 and TRBJ1-2; 7 positions match TRBD1. V gave up 5 bases and J gave up 4 bases; unmatched junction bases: 10. Germline assignment: CDR1 SGHAT and CDR2 FQNNGV. This CDR3 is 15 amino acids long. The CDR3 region is CASSPSRTGLYGYTF. CDR3 bases: TGTGCCAGCAGCCCATCCCGGACAGGTCTCTATGGCTACACCTTC.

The sample holds one count of this clone. The chain links TRBV9 to TRBJ1-5; 7 bases align to TRBD1. CDR1 is SGDLS, CDR2 YYNGEE, per germline. CDR3 length: 15 residues. V lost 3 bases and J lost 0; bases outside the gene matches: 3. CDR3 amino acids: CASSGTGDSNQPQHF. The DNA for the CDR3 is TGTGCCAGCAGCGGGACAGGAGATAGCAATCAGCCCCAGCATTTT.

The V and J genes are TRBV2 and TRBJ2-3; TRBD1 is a possible D gene (5 bases). The V end was cut by 7 bases, the J end by 3 bases, with 8 bases between. Germline V gene data show CDR1 as SNHLY and CDR2 as FYNNEI. CDR3 length: 12 residues. The CDR3: CASISGTDTQYF. CDR3 DNA: TGTGCCAGCATTTCAGGGACAGATACGCAGTATTTT.

The CDR3 sequence is CASSTGLARNTGELFF. The DNA of the CDR3 is TGCGCCAGCAGCACCGGACTAGCGAGGAACACCGGGGAGCTGTTTTTT. The chain employs TRBV5-1 and TRBJ2-2; 9 nucleotides agree with TRBD2. The CDR3 has 16 amino acids. The junction had 5 bases not matched to a gene; V was cut back by 4 bases and J by 1 base. Germline-derived CDR1 and CDR2 are SGHRS and YFSETQ.

Of note for this clone: A much larger clone is a single base away; this may be a read error. The gene calls are TRBV7-2 and TRBJ2-7, with 8 nucleotides matching TRBD1. After removal of 4 bases from V and 2 bases from J, the junction contained 4 bases not matched to a gene. Looked up from germline, CDR1 is SGHTA and CDR2 is FQGNSA. This CDR3 is 14 amino acids long. The CDR3 is CASSSQQGAYEQYF. In DNA form, the CDR3 reads TGTGCCAGCAGCTCCCAACAGGGGGCCTACGAGCAGTACTTC.

The CDR3 DNA sequence: TGTGCCAGCAGCGAAGCGGGGAGGAACACCGGGGAGCTGTTTTTT. Protein product: CASSEAGRNTGELFF. This chain joins TRBV7-9 and TRBJ2-2; 7 bases are shared with TRBD2. The CDR3 has 15 residues. Germline V gene sequence: CDR1 SEHNR, CDR2 FQNEAQ (reference sequence). Germline trimming cut 5 bases from V and 1 base from J; bases unmatched to any gene: 4. The entire variable domain, with the rest obtained from reference TRBV7-9 and TRBJ2-2, is as follows: DTGVSQNPRHKITKRGQNVTFRCDPISEHNRLYWYRQTLGQGPEFLTYFQNEAQLEKSRLLSDRFSAERPKGSFSTLEIQRTEQGDSAMYLCASSEAGRNTGELFFGEGSRLTVL.

The chain employs TRBV2 and TRBJ1-1, with unresolved D. V was trimmed by 7 bases and J by 1 base, leaving 13 bases between them. The CDR3 runs 14 residues. Germline lookup yields CDR1 SNHLY and CDR2 FYNNEI. The CDR3 loop is CASTFGEANTEAFF. The CDR3 nucleotides are TGTGCCAGCACATTCGGGGAGGCGAACACTGAAGCTTTCTTT.

The sample holds a few counts of this clone. V is TRBV5-4 and J is TRBJ2-7; 8 bases line up with TRBD2. The trim removed 4 bases at V and 6 bases at J, leaving 12 bases unmatched. There are 15 residues in the CDR3. CDR1 SGHNT and CDR2 YYREEE come from the germline V gene (reference sequence). This CDR3 is CASSRGVSGDAEQYF. As DNA, the CDR3 is TGTGCCAGCAGCCGAGGGGTTAGCGGGGACGCCGAGCAGTACTTC.

CDR3 loop: CASTRRQFSGETQYF. The CDR3, as DNA: TGTGCCAGCACCCGTCGACAGTTCTCCGGGGAGACCCAGTACTTC. The gene calls are TRBV7-2 and TRBJ2-5; tentative D call: TRBD1 (5 bases). The CDR3 totals 15 residues. Germline values: CDR1 SGHTA, CDR2 FQGNSA. V was trimmed by 7 bases and J by 5 bases, leaving 20 bases between them. Drawing the rest from reference TRBV7-2 and TRBJ2-5, the complete variable domain is GAGVSQSPSNKVTEKGKDVELRCDPISGHTALYWYRQSLGQGLEFLIYFQGNSAPDKSGLPSDRFSAERTGGSVSTLTIQRTQQEDSAVYLCASTRRQFSGETQYFGPGTRLLVL.

Ten or more counts support this clone. V gene TRBV15 combines with J gene TRBJ1-3; D ambiguous. V lost 3 bases and J lost 0, with 6 bases in between. The germline V gene has CDR1 LNHNV and CDR2 YYDKDF (reference sequence). The CDR3 runs 14 residues. The CDR3 region has the DNA TGTGCCACCAGCAGCGGTTTCTCTGGAAACACCATATATTTT. Amino acid sequence: CATSSGFSGNTIYF. The complete variable domain, with remaining parts taken from reference TRBV15 and TRBJ1-3, reads DAMVIQNPRYQVTQFGKPVTLSCSQTLNHNVMYWYQQKSSQAPKLLFHYYDKDFNNEADTPDNFQSRRPNTSFCFLDIRSPGLGDTAMYLCATSSGFSGNTIYFGEGSWLTVV.

CDR3 in DNA: TGTGCCAGCAGTGAAGGGGACAGGGGTGGCTACACCTTC. Translation gives CASSEGDRGGYTF. The chain joins TRBV25-1 to TRBJ1-2; 10 positions match TRBD1. After removal of 2 bases from V and 7 bases from J, the junction contained 1 base not matched to a gene. There are 13 residues in the CDR3. Germline V gene lookup returns CDR1 MGHDK and CDR2 SYGVNS.

The chain uses TRBV19 and TRBJ1-4; 9 bases match TRBD1. Germline V gives CDR1 LNHDA, CDR2 SQIVND (reference sequence). V was pared by 10 bases and J by 3 bases, with 3 bases of the junction left unmatched. This CDR3 has 13 amino acids. CDR3: CATDRGSNEKLFF. The CDR3, as DNA: TGTGCCACCGACAGGGGGTCTAATGAAAAACTGTTTTTT.

V gene TRBV10-3 combines with J gene TRBJ2-3; 7 bases match TRBD2. V lost 10 bases to trimming and J lost 2 bases; unmatched junction nucleotides: 6. The CDR3 is 13 residues long. In germline, CDR1 is ENHRY, CDR2 SYGVKD. The CDR3 nucleotides are TGTGCCACCGTGGGGGGGGACACAGATACGCAGTATTTT. Encoded protein: CATVGGDTDTQYF.

There are a few counts of this clone. The chain links TRBV5-4 to TRBJ1-2; possibly TRBD1 for D (6 bases). The CDR3 has 14 residues. The V gene lost 5 bases and the J gene lost 2 bases, with 13 bases spanning the gap. Germline CDR1 and CDR2: SGHNT and YYREEE (reference sequence). The CDR3 nucleotides read TGTGCCAGCAGGAGGCGGGGGCAGAACTATGGCTACACCTTC. Protein: CASRRRGQNYGYTF.

The chain recombines TRBV12-5 with TRBJ2-2, with 8 nucleotides matching TRBD1. CDR3 length equals 17 residues. Per the germline V gene, CDR1 is LGHNT and CDR2 is FRNRAP. Trimming took 0 bases from V and 2 from J; bases not matched to a gene: 5. DNA for the CDR3: TGTGCTAGTGGTTTGGTACTAGGACAGGGTAACACCGGGGAGCTGTTTTTT. This gives the protein CASGLVLGQGNTGELFF.

This clone occurred a few times. The chain links TRBV2 to TRBJ1-1; 11 bases line up with TRBD1. This CDR3 region has 13 residues. The germline gives CDR1 SNHLY, CDR2 FYNNEI. J gave up 12 bases and V 4 bases, and 7 bases lay outside the gene matches. In DNA form, the CDR3 reads TGTGCCAGCAGTGTCGGGACAGGGGGGATTACTTTCTTT. Amino acid sequence: CASSVGTGGITFF.

This chain uses TRBV27 with TRBJ2-1; maybe TRBD2 (6 bases). Trimming removed 5 bases from V and 0 bases from J, with 14 bases in between. CDR1 MNHEY and CDR2 SMNVEV come from the germline V gene (reference sequence). The CDR3 runs 16 residues. CDR3 region: CASSRDFQSSYNEQFF. The CDR3, as DNA: TGTGCCAGCAGTCGGGACTTCCAGAGCTCCTACAATGAGCAGTTCTTC.

This clone was detected only once. The J gene is TRBJ1-2, the V gene TRBV19, with D tentatively TRBD1 (5 bases). This CDR3 is built from 12 residues. The V gene lost 5 bases and the J gene lost 4 bases, with 8 bases spanning the gap. The germline V gene has CDR1 LNHDA and CDR2 SQIVND (reference sequence). In DNA, the CDR3 is TGTGCCAGTAGTGTGGGGGGCTATGGCTACACCTTC. It codes for CASSVGGYGYTF.

This sequence joins TRBV6-6 and TRBJ1-2, with D perhaps matching TRBD1 (5 bases). Per germline, CDR1 MNHNY and CDR2 SVGAGI (reference sequence). The CDR3 spans 14 residues. Trimming left V 6 bases short and J 4 bases short, with 15 bases between. This CDR3 reads CASRRPSGSYGYTF. In DNA form, the CDR3 reads TGTGCCAGCAGAAGACCGTCAGGGTCCTATGGCTACACCTTC.

The chain is built from TRBV5-4 and TRBJ1-6; 7 bases match TRBD1. The V and J ends lost 0 bases and 9 bases, in that order; junction bases with no gene match: 9. CDR1 is SGHNT and CDR2 is YYREEE in the germline V gene (reference sequence). The CDR3 covers 16 residues. This CDR3 reads CASSLDNRGWGSPLHF. CDR3 nucleotides: TGTGCCAGCAGCTTGGACAACAGGGGCTGGGGTTCACCCCTCCACTTT.